What follows are 8 T cell receptor beta chains derived from one specimen sequenced in a study of T-cell memory formation after mild COVID-19. A single record per CDR3 protein comes from TCRdb applying MiXCR to the 5' RACE reads. The sample lists some 180,000 distinct CDR3 sequences; approximately 17% were seen once. Sequencing was performed on PBMCs or a T cell subset sorted from them (not recorded which). Source of these receptors: a man aged 18 to 30 who had mild COVID-19 (a few samples of this study predate the infection). Cell type and time point are not known.

This clonotype occurred a few times. This chain joins TRBV21-1 and TRBJ2-3; TRBD1, the table's D call, was not compared with the DNA. TRBV21-1 is a known pseudogene. CDR3 length: 12 residues. The CDR3 spells CARKMGGGTQYF. Here the CDR3 DNA reads TGTGCCAGGAAAATGGGCGGGGGAACGCAGTATTTT.

In its sample, this clonotype was seen a few times. The genes are TRBV5-5 and TRBJ2-2, with D perhaps TRBD1 (5 bases). V was cut by 4 bases and J by 6 bases, with 25 bases left in between. Per germline, CDR1 SGHKS and CDR2 YYEKEE (reference sequence). This CDR3 is built from 18 residues. CDR3 sequence reads: CASSLRWVTQGSPGELFF. CDR3 bases: TGTGCCAGCAGCCTGCGTTGGGTCACGCAGGGCTCTCCCGGGGAGCTGTTTTTT.

This clonotype came up a few times. The chain carries TRBV28 and TRBJ1-5, with D tentatively TRBD1 (5 bases). Per the germline V gene, CDR1 is MDHEN and CDR2 is SYDVKM. Trimming pared 8 bases from V and 5 bases from J, leaving 7 bases between. This CDR3 region has 11 residues. CDR3 amino acids: CASGTDQPQHF. Here the CDR3 DNA reads TGTGCCAGCGGGACGGATCAGCCCCAGCATTTT.

The chain is built from TRBV14 and TRBJ2-5; possible D gene TRBD1, 7 bases. V was shortened by 2 bases and J by 3 bases, with 16 bases between the two germline ends. CDR1 is SGHDN, CDR2 FVKESK, per germline. The CDR3 length is 16 residues. The CDR3 region is CASSQSRGTAEETQYF. DNA for the CDR3: TGTGCCAGCAGCCAAAGTCGGGGGACAGCAGAAGAGACCCAGTACTTC.

This clonotype was observed a few times. V gene TRBV11-2 combines with J gene TRBJ1-6; D remains ambiguous. The germline CDR1 and CDR2 sequences are SGHAT and FQNNGV. This CDR3 spans 14 amino acids. The germline V and J ends were trimmed by 1 base and 8 bases, with 9 bases remaining between them. CDR3 sequence: CASSLVARDSPLHF. Written as DNA, the CDR3 is TGTGCCAGCAGCTTAGTTGCTCGAGATTCACCCCTCCACTTT.

The chain has TRBV6-5 and TRBJ2-7; D is tentatively TRBD1 or TRBD2 (5 bases each). The germline V gene has CDR1 MNHEY and CDR2 SVGAGI. V gave up 6 bases and J gave up 5 bases, with 23 bases separating them. The CDR3 has 16 amino acids. CDR3 residues: CASSPLSGYLGNEQYV. DNA of the CDR3: TGTGCCAGCAGCCCCCTTTCAGGGTATCTCGGGAACGAGCAGTACGTC.

This clonotype has only a few counts. V and J are TRBV7-9 and TRBJ1-1; 9 nucleotides align to TRBD1. Germline CDR1 SEHNR, CDR2 FQNEAQ (reference sequence). The CDR3 sequence is 13 residues long. The V and J ends lost 1 base and 11 bases, in that order; junction bases with no gene match: 5. CDR3 amino acids: CASSLGTGGSAFF. Here the CDR3 DNA reads TGTGCCAGCAGCTTAGGTACAGGGGGCTCGGCTTTCTTT.

Only a few counts were recorded for this clonotype. The chain employs TRBV7-2 and TRBJ2-3; D gene uncertain. This CDR3 is 15 amino acids long. Trimming took off 5 bases at V and 2 bases at J, with 14 bases between the two ends. In germline, CDR1 is SGHTA, CDR2 FQGNSA. The DNA of the CDR3 is TGTGCCAGCAGCACCGCCGGTGGAAACACAGATACGCAGTATTTT. This encodes CASSTAGGNTDTQYF. Together with reference TRBV7-2 and TRBJ2-3, the CDR3 gives the full variable domain: GAGVSQSPSNKVTEKGKDVELRCDPISGHTALYWYRQSLGQGLEFLIYFQGNSAPDKSGLPSDRFSAERTGGSVSTLTIQRTQQEDSAVYLCASSTAGGNTDTQYFGPGTRLTVL.